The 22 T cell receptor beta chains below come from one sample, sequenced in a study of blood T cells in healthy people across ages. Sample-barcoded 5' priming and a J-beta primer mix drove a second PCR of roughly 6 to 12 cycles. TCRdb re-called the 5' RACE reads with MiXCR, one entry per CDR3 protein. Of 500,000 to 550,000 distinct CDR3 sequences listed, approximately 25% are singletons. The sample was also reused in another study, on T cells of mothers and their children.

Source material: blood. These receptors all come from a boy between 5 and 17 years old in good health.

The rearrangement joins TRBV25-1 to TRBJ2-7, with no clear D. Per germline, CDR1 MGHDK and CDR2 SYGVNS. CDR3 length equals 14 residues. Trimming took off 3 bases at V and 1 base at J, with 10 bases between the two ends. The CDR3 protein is CASSDSGRSYEQYF. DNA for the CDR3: TGTGCCAGCAGTGACTCCGGACGATCCTACGAGCAGTACTTC.

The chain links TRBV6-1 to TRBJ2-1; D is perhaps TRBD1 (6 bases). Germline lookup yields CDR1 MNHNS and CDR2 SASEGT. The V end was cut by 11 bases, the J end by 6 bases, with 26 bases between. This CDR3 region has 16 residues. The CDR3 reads CAGIGVAGAASNEQFF. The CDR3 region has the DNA TGTGCCGGCATCGGTGTGGCAGGGGCCGCATCCAATGAGCAGTTCTTC.

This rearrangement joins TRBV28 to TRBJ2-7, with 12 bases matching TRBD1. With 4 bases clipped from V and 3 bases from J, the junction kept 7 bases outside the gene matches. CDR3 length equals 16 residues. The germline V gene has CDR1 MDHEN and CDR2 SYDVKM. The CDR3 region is CASSSSRDRGLYEQYF. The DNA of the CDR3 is TGTGCCAGCAGTTCCTCACGGGACAGGGGGCTCTACGAGCAGTACTTC.

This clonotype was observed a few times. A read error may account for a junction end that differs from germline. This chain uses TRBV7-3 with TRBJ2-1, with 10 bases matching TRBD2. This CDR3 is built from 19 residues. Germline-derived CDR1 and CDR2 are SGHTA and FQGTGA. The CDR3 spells CAGSQRGFSGGSSYNEQFF. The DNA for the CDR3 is TGTGCCGGCAGCCAAAGGGGGTTTAGCGGGGGGAGCTCCTACAATGAGCAGTTCTTC.

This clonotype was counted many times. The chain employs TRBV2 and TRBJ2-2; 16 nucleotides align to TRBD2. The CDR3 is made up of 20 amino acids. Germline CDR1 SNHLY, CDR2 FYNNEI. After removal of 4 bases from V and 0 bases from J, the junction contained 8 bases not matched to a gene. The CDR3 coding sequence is TGTGCCAGCAGTGGAGGGACTAGCGGGAGGGCCCCCCCGAACACCGGGGAGCTGTTTTTT. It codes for CASSGGTSGRAPPNTGELFF.

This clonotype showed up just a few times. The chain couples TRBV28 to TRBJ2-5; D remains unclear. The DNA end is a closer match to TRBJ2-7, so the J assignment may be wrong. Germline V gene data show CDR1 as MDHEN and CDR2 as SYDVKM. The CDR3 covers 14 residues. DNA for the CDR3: TGTGCCAGCATGCCGATGAATCTAACCTACGAGCAGTACTTC. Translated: CASMPMNLTYEQYF.

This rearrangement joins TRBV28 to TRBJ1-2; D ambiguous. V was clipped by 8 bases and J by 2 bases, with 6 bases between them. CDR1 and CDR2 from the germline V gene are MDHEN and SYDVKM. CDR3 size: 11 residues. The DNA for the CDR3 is TGTGCCAGCCAAGGGAACTATGGCTACACCTTC. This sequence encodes CASQGNYGYTF.

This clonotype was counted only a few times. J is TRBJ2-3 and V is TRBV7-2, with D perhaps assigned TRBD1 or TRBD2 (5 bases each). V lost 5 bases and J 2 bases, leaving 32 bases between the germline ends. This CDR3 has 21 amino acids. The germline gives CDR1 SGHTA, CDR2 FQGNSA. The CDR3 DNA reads TGTGCCAGCAGCCACGATAGAGCAACTCCCATGGTGGGACGGATCACAGATACGCAGTATTTT. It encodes CASSHDRATPMVGRITDTQYF.

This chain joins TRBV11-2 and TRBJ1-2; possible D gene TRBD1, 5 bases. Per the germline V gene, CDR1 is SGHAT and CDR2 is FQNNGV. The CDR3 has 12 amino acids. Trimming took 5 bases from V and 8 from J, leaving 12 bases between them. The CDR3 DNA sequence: TGTGCCAGCAGCCATGGGGCAGAAGGCTACACCTTC. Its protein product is CASSHGAEGYTF.

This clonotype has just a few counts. CDR3 sequence reads: CASSLAAGPGNIQYF. The CDR3 DNA follows: TGTGCCAGCAGCTTAGCGGCGGGGCCTGGGAACATTCAGTACTTC. The J gene is TRBJ2-4, the V gene TRBV7-6, with a possible D match to TRBD2 (6 bases). CDR3 length: 15 residues. Germline V lookup: CDR1 SGHVS, CDR2 FNYEAQ. V was pared by 0 bases and J by 7 bases, with 13 bases between.

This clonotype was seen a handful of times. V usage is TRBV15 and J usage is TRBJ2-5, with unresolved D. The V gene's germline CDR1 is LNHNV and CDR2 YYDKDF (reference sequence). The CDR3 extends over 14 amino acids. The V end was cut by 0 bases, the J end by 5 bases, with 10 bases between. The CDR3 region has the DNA TGTGCCACCAGCAGAGATGCCAGTGGGGAGACCCAGTACTTC. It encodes CATSRDASGETQYF.

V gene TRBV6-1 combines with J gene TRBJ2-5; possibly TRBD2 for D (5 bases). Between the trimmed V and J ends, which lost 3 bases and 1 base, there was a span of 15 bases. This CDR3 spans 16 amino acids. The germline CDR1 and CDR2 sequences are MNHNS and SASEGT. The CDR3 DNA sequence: TGTGCCAGCAGTGACGGGATGCGGGCAACCCAAGAGACCCAGTACTTC. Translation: CASSDGMRATQETQYF.

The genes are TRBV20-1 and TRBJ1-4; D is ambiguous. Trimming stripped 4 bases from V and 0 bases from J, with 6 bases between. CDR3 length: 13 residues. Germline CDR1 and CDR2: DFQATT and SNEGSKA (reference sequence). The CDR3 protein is CSANPATNEKLFF. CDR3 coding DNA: TGCAGTGCTAACCCTGCAACTAATGAAAAACTGTTTTTT.

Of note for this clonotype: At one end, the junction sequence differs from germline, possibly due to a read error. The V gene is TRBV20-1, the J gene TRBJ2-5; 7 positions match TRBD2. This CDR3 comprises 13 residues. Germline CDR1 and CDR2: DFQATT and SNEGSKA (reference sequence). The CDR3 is CCALAAGQETQYF. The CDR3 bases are TGCTGTGCTCTTGCAGCGGGGCAAGAGACCCAGTACTTC.

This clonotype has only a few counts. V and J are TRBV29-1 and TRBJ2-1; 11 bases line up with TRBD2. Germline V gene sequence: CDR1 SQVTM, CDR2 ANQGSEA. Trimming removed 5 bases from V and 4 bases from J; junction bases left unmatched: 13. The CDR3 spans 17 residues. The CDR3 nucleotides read TGCAGCGTTAACGGAGGGGGGACTAGCGGTATATACAATGAGCAGTTCTTC. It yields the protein CSVNGGGTSGIYNEQFF.

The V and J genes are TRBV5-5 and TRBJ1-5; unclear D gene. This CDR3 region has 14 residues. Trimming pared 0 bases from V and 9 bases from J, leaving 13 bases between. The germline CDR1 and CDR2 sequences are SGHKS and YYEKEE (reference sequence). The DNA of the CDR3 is TGTGCCAGCAGCTTGGTACCCCTGGACCCGCCCCAGCATTTT. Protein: CASSLVPLDPPQHF.

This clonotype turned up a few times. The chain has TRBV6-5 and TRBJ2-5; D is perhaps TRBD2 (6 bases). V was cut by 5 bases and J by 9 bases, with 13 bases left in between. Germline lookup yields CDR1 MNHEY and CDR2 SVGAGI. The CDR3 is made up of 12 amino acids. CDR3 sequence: CASSTPGTPQYF. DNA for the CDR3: TGTGCCAGCAGTACCCCCGGGACTCCCCAGTACTTC.

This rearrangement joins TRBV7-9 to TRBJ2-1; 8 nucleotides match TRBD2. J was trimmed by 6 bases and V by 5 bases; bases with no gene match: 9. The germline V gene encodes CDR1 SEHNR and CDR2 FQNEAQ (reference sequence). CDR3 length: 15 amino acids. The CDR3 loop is CASSRLAGGSNEQFF. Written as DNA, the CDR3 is TGTGCCAGCAGCCGGCTAGCGGGCGGATCCAATGAGCAGTTCTTC.

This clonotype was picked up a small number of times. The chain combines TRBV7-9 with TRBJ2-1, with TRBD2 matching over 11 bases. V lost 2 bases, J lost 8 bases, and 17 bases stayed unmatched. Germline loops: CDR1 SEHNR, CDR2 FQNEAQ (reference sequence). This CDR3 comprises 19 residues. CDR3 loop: CASSLIPGFLAGGGDEQFF. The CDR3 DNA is TGTGCCAGCAGCTTAATTCCTGGGTTTCTAGCGGGAGGAGGCGATGAGCAGTTCTTC.

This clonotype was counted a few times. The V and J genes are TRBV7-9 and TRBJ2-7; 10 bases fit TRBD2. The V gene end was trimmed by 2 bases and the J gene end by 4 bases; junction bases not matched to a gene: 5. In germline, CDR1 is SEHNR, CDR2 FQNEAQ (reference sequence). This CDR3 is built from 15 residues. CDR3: CASSLITSGTYEQYF. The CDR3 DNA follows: TGTGCCAGCAGCTTAATCACTAGCGGGACATACGAGCAGTACTTC.

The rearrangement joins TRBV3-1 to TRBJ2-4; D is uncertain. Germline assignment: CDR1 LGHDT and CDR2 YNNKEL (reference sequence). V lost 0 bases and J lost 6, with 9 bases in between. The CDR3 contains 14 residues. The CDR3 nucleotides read TGTGCCAGCAGCCAAGACCCTATCCCAAACATTCAGTACTTC. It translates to CASSQDPIPNIQYF.

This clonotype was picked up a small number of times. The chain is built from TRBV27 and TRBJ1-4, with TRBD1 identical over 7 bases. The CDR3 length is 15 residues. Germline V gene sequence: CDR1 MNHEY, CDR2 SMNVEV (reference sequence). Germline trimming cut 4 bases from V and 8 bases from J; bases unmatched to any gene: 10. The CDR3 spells CASSSYITGEEKLFF. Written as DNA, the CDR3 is TGTGCCAGCAGTTCTTATATTACAGGGGAGGAAAAACTGTTTTTT. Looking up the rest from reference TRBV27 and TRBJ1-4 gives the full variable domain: EAQVTQNPRYLITVTGKKLTVTCSQNMNHEYMSWYRQDPGLGLRQIYYSMNVEVTDKGDVPEGYKVSRKEKRNFPLILESPSPNQTSLYFCASSSYITGEEKLFFGSGTQLSVL.